Below are 3 T cell receptor beta chains sequenced from a single sample in a study of blood T cell repertoires in COVID-19. TCRdb keeps only in-frame clones here, not all; method: immunoSEQ multiplex PCR. The repertoire holds over 120,000 clones, with just under 85% as singletons. Sequencing used peripheral blood. Receptor source: a woman at least 80 years old with acute or convalescent COVID-19.

The chain has TRBV11-2 and TRBJ1-1, with no clear D. V was cut by 0 bases and J by 6 bases, with 11 bases left in between. Germline lookup yields CDR1 SGHAT and CDR2 FQNNGV. This CDR3 region has 14 residues. CDR3 sequence (DNA): TGTGCCAGCAGCTTAGATTGGCAGAAAGCTGAAGCTTTCTTT. Its protein is CASSLDWQKAEAFF.

The gene calls are TRBV4-1 and TRBJ2-3; 7 bases align to TRBD2. This CDR3 is 15 amino acids long. Germline V gene data show CDR1 as MGHRA and CDR2 as YSYEKL. After removal of 0 bases from V and 1 base from J, the junction contained 1 base not matched to a gene. This CDR3 is CASSQDAGGTDTQYF. The CDR3 DNA sequence: TGCGCCAGCAGCCAAGATGCGGGGGGCACAGATACGCAGTATTTT.

Written as DNA, the CDR3 is TGTGCCAGCAGCAACGTACAGGCCCGCTCTGGGGCCAACGTCCTGACTTTC. Its protein product is CASSNVQARSGANVLTF. The chain combines TRBV5-6 with TRBJ2-6; tentatively, D is TRBD1 (5 bases). The CDR3 extends over 17 amino acids. The V end lost 4 bases, the J end lost 0 bases, and 14 bases lay between the germline ends. Germline assignment: CDR1 SGHDT and CDR2 YYEEEE.